The 17 T cell receptor beta chains listed next were all sequenced from one sample in a study of neoadjuvant nivolumab and ipilimumab in lung cancer. Measured with immunoSEQ multiplex PCR; TCRdb has only the in-frame clones, and not every one. Among about 30,000 clones, 75% to 80% were seen once, and the ten largest hold about 20%. The source material was tumor tissue, sampled after neoadjuvant nivolumab, alone or with ipilimumab, at or shortly before surgery. These receptors all stem from an adult with non-small cell lung cancer.

The rearrangement links TRBV6-1 to TRBJ2-7; perhaps TRBD1 as D (6 bases). CDR3 length equals 13 residues. CDR1 is MNHNS, CDR2 SASEGT, per germline. V was clipped by 8 bases and J by 0 bases, with 11 bases between them. The CDR3 region is CASGTTHSYEQYF. CDR3 bases: TGTGCCAGCGGGACAACACACTCCTACGAGCAGTACTTC.

This chain links TRBV4-1 with TRBJ1-5; 8 nucleotides line up with TRBD1. The CDR3 is 14 residues long. In germline, CDR1 is MGHRA, CDR2 YSYEKL. The V gene end was trimmed by 3 bases and the J gene end by 2 bases; junction bases not matched to a gene: 0. The CDR3 DNA follows: TGCGCCAGCAGCCAGACAGGGGGCAATCAGCCCCAGCATTTT. Amino acids: CASSQTGGNQPQHF.

The chain carries TRBV9 and TRBJ2-3; 7 positions agree with TRBD1. The CDR3 runs to 15 residues. The junction had 8 bases not matched to a gene; V was cut back by 2 bases and J by 5 bases. Germline V gene sequence: CDR1 SGDLS, CDR2 YYNGEE. The CDR3: CASSVTGQHLDTQYF. CDR3 bases: TGTGCCAGCAGCGTTACGGGACAGCACCTAGATACGCAGTATTTT.

V usage is TRBV9 and J usage is TRBJ2-7, with D perhaps matching TRBD2 (5 bases). The germline V gene encodes CDR1 SGDLS and CDR2 YYNGEE. The CDR3 runs to 16 residues. V lost 2 bases to trimming and J lost 2 bases, with 17 bases between them. The CDR3 loop is CASSVGVQVGPYEQYF. CDR3 sequence (DNA): TGTGCCAGCAGCGTCGGGGTGCAGGTAGGACCCTACGAGCAGTACTTC.

The chain couples TRBV27 to TRBJ1-1; D perhaps matches TRBD1 (6 bases). Germline CDR1 and CDR2: MNHEY and SMNVEV (reference sequence). The CDR3 sequence is 15 residues long. Trimming removed 6 bases at V and 1 base at J, with 15 bases between. The CDR3 DNA reads as TGTGCCAGCAGCCCTACGACAGGCCCGAACACTGAAGCTTTCTTT. Amino acids: CASSPTTGPNTEAFF.

The V and J genes are TRBV5-1 and TRBJ2-1; 9 nucleotides match TRBD2. CDR1 is SGHRS and CDR2 is YFSETQ in the germline V gene. V trimming: 5 bases; J trimming: 2 bases; junction bases outside the gene matches: 5. This CDR3 is built from 15 residues. The DNA of the CDR3 is TGCGCCAGCAGAATTGGCGGGGGGGCCTACAATGAGCAGTTCTTC. Translated, it gives CASRIGGGAYNEQFF.

This chain connects TRBV6-5 to TRBJ2-5; D could derive from TRBD1 or TRBD2 (6 bases each). CDR1 MNHEY and CDR2 SVGAGI come from the germline V gene. The CDR3 is 16 amino acids. The V gene lost 3 bases and the J gene lost 5 bases, with 19 bases spanning the gap. CDR3: CASSYGGPGRGETQYF. As DNA, the CDR3 is TGTGCCAGCAGTTATGGGGGGCCAGGGCGTGGGGAGACCCAGTACTTC.

V usage is TRBV14 and J usage is TRBJ1-2, with D unresolved. CDR3 length: 13 residues. V dropped 4 bases and J dropped 8 bases, with 14 bases sitting between them. Germline CDR1 reads SGHDN; CDR2 reads FVKESK. The CDR3 DNA is TGTGCCAGCAGCCCGGATGTAGGGTGGGGCTACACCTTC. Protein sequence: CASSPDVGWGYTF.

The CDR3: CASSDSTGNSEKLFF. In nucleotides, the CDR3 is TGTGCCAGCAGTGATTCAACGGGGAACAGTGAAAAACTGTTTTTT. The genes are TRBV6-1 and TRBJ1-4; unclear D gene. CDR1 is MNHNS and CDR2 is SASEGT in the germline V gene. The CDR3 totals 15 residues. Between the trimmed V and J ends, which lost 3 bases and 7 bases, there was a span of 15 bases.

The rearrangement uses TRBV7-2 and TRBJ2-2; a weak D match, TRBD1 (6 bases). V was cut by 5 bases and J by 5 bases, with 15 bases left in between. The length of the CDR3 is 15 residues. Germline V gives CDR1 SGHTA, CDR2 FQGNSA. CDR3 DNA sequence: TGTGCCAGCAGCCCCGGGACACTGAGAACCGGGGAGCTGTTTTTT. Its protein product is CASSPGTLRTGELFF.

This clone is classed as medium-sized. The V and J genes are TRBV30 and TRBJ2-7; 9 bases map to TRBD1. Germline V gives CDR1 GTSNPN, CDR2 SVGIG (reference sequence). CDR3 size: 13 residues. J gave up 5 bases and V 3 bases, and 5 bases lay outside the gene matches. This CDR3 reads CAWRFDRGDEQYF. CDR3 coding DNA: TGTGCCTGGAGATTCGACAGGGGGGACGAGCAGTACTTC.

This chain links TRBV11-2 with TRBJ2-2; no clear D. Trimming stripped 6 bases from V and 2 bases from J, with 10 bases between. This CDR3 is 14 amino acids long. Germline CDR1 and CDR2: SGHAT and FQNNGV. The chain's CDR3 is CASSLGPNTGELFF. CDR3 coding DNA: TGTGCCAGCAGTCTTGGCCCAAACACCGGGGAGCTGTTTTTT.

V is TRBV9 and J is TRBJ2-1; D gene unclear. Between the trimmed V and J ends, which lost 3 bases and 0 bases, there was a span of 7 bases. The germline gives CDR1 SGDLS, CDR2 YYNGEE. The CDR3 contains 14 residues. The CDR3 here is CASSALSSYNEQFF. CDR3 in DNA: TGTGCCAGCAGCGCGCTGAGCTCCTACAATGAGCAGTTCTTC.

The chain has TRBV25-1 and TRBJ2-2, with D perhaps matching TRBD1 (6 bases). V was shortened by 5 bases and J by 5 bases, with 12 bases between the two germline ends. Looked up from germline, CDR1 is MGHDK and CDR2 is SYGVNS. This CDR3 comprises 14 residues. The CDR3 loop reads CASSSRGATGELFF. CDR3 bases: TGTGCCAGCAGTAGCAGGGGCGCGACCGGGGAGCTGTTTTTT.

A few counts support this clone. The chain has TRBV4-1 and TRBJ1-2, with 7 bases identical to TRBD1. J gave up 4 bases and V 1 base, and 9 bases lay outside the gene matches. The CDR3 is 16 residues long. CDR1 and CDR2 (germline): MGHRA, YSYEKL. CDR3 protein: CASSQAPSQGGYGYTF. As DNA, the CDR3 is TGCGCCAGCAGCCAAGCCCCTTCTCAGGGGGGCTATGGCTACACCTTC.

The V gene is TRBV7-9, the J gene TRBJ2-3; D ambiguous. CDR1 is SEHNR and CDR2 is FQNEAQ in the germline V gene (reference sequence). CDR3 length: 14 residues. V was clipped by 2 bases and J by 3 bases, with 9 bases between them. DNA for the CDR3: TGTGCCAGCAGCTTAAGCCTTAATACAGATACGCAGTATTTT. As protein: CASSLSLNTDTQYF.

The chain combines TRBV5-1 with TRBJ1-2, with D hard to call. Trimming cost V 4 bases and J 0 bases, with 7 bases left between them. The CDR3 extends over 13 amino acids. Germline CDR1 and CDR2: SGHRS and YFSETQ. The CDR3 loop is CASSPAANYGYTF. In DNA form, the CDR3 reads TGCGCCAGCAGCCCCGCAGCTAACTATGGCTACACCTTC.